One TCR beta chain is described in this entry. The antigen remains undetermined. UMI-tagged TRB cDNA libraries were built via 5' RACE. Reanalyzing the 5' RACE reads, TCRdb keeps one entry per CDR3 protein, without DNA. The table gives 70,000 to 95,000 distinct CDR3 sequences; the top ten clones make up roughly 1.8% of it. This specimen comes from a study of CXCR3-negative and CXCR3-positive naive CD8 T cells. The CDR3 is 15 amino acids. The germline V gene encodes CDR1 MNHEY and CDR2 SVGAGI. Broader study findings: For CXCR3-positive naive cells, TRB CDR3s were more hydrophobic than those of CXCR3-negative naive cells. Both of the naive subsets showed about the same high diversity, but memory CD8+ cells had much less. TRB CDR3 properties were used to infer TCR strength, and surface CD5 was comparable between naive subsets.

The TCR originated in a human donor in good health. Some clones in this sample may be carry-over from other donors' samples. Sequenced material: naive CXCR3- CD8+ T cells from blood. Described subset: CD45RO-CCR7+CD27+CD95- naive CD8+ T cells lacking CXCR3 (TNR3-). This chain joins TRBV6-5 and TRBJ2-5; the D call from TCRdb, TRBD2, cannot be confirmed without DNA. The CDR3 is CAIGTGTSFGETQYF.